The 13 T cell receptor beta chains below come from one sample, sequenced in a study of T cells in Graves' hyperthyroidism and ophthalmopathy. TCR beta CDR3 sequences were amplified from RNA transcripts. The HTBI set primed first-round TCR CDR3 RT-PCR. TCRdb called the multiplex PCR reads again in MiXCR, with one record for every CDR3 protein. The sample records 500,000 to 650,000 distinct CDR3 sequences, about 14% being singletons. Input material: blood. The receptors were sampled from a woman in her thirties or forties with Graves' hyperthyroidism.

This clonotype was recorded at least ten times. The chain joins TRBV11-1 to TRBJ2-7; D is ambiguous. CDR1 and CDR2 (germline): SGHAT, FQDESV (reference sequence). The CDR3 extends over 14 amino acids. Trimming cost V 5 bases and J 2 bases, with 13 bases left between them. The CDR3 DNA is TGTGCCAGCAGCCGACTTTCTGGGACCTACGAGCAGTACTTC. Its protein product is CASSRLSGTYEQYF.

This clonotype occurred many times. The chain couples TRBV5-1 to TRBJ2-7; tentatively, D is TRBD1 or TRBD2 (6 bases each). V was pared by 5 bases and J by 5 bases, with 11 bases between. The CDR3 spans 12 residues. Germline CDR1 reads SGHRS; CDR2 reads YFSETQ. This CDR3 is CASSGGLDEQYF. CDR3 nucleotide sequence: TGCGCCAGCAGTGGGGGGCTTGACGAGCAGTACTTC.

In this sample, this clonotype turned up a few times. The J gene is TRBJ2-1, the V gene TRBV10-3; no firm D call. In germline, CDR1 is ENHRY, CDR2 SYGVKD. Trimming stripped 5 bases from V and 8 bases from J, with 7 bases between. CDR3 length equals 11 residues. Written as DNA, the CDR3 is TGTGCCATCAGTCTCTCGGATGAGCAGTTCTTC. Protein: CAISLSDEQFF.

This chain joins TRBV4-1 and TRBJ1-5; tentatively, D is TRBD1 (6 bases). The CDR3 extends over 16 amino acids. The V and J ends lost 0 bases and 0 bases respectively, with 9 bases between them. Germline values: CDR1 MGHRA, CDR2 YSYEKL. For the CDR3, the DNA is TGCGCCAGCAGCCAAGAAGGGGGGTATAGCAATCAGCCCCAGCATTTT. It translates to CASSQEGGYSNQPQHF.

At least ten counts were recorded for this clonotype. The rearrangement links TRBV12-3 or TRBV12-4 to TRBJ2-1, with a possible D match to TRBD1 (5 bases). This CDR3 spans 14 amino acids. V shed 1 base and J shed 4 bases, with 8 bases lying between them. CDR3 sequence reads: CASSLGQRYNEQFF. Here the CDR3 DNA reads TGTGCCAGCAGTTTAGGACAGCGATACAATGAGCAGTTCTTC.

In this sample, this clonotype turned up many times. This chain uses TRBV18 with TRBJ2-7; D remains ambiguous. The germline V and J ends were trimmed by 2 bases and 5 bases, with 13 bases remaining between them. CDR1 and CDR2 (germline): KGHSH, LQKENI. The CDR3 consists of 14 residues. The CDR3 bases are TGTGCCAGCTCACCAGGGCTGGAGCGCCACGAGCAGTACTTC. It translates to CASSPGLERHEQYF. The variable domain in full, completed from reference TRBV18 and TRBJ2-7, reads NAGVMQNPRHLVRRRGQEARLRCSPMKGHSHVYWYRQLPEEGLKFMVYLQKENIIDESGMPKERFSAEFPKEGPSILRIQQVVRGDSAAYFCASSPGLERHEQYFGPGTRLTVT.

This clonotype was recorded many times. The chain combines TRBV20-1 with TRBJ2-5; TRBD2 agrees at 12 bases. With V trimmed by 6 bases and J by 2 bases, 4 bases remained unmatched. The CDR3 is 14 residues long. Germline loops: CDR1 DFQATT, CDR2 SNEGSKA (reference sequence). The CDR3 nucleotides read TGCAGTGCGACTAGCGGGAGATTGCAAGAGACCCAGTACTTC. It codes for CSATSGRLQETQYF.

This clonotype was recorded a few times. In nucleotides, the CDR3 is TGCGCCAGCAGCCAAGATGCGGCAGGGGCGAACACTGAAGCTTTCTTT. As protein: CASSQDAAGANTEAFF. The V and J genes are TRBV4-1 and TRBJ1-1; D may be TRBD1 (6 bases). Germline V lookup: CDR1 MGHRA, CDR2 YSYEKL. Trimming took 0 bases from V and 1 from J, leaving 12 bases between them. The CDR3 runs 16 residues.

This clonotype occurred many times. The V gene is TRBV6-1, the J gene TRBJ2-1; D not resolved. Per germline, CDR1 MNHNS and CDR2 SASEGT. V shed 7 bases and J shed 0 bases, with 7 bases lying between them. This CDR3 comprises 13 residues. The CDR3 nucleotides read TGTGCCAGCACCGATAACTCCTACAATGAGCAGTTCTTC. Its translation is CASTDNSYNEQFF.

This clonotype was observed a few times. The V call is TRBV6-1, the J call TRBJ2-2; 7 positions agree with TRBD1. This CDR3 comprises 14 residues. V shed 4 bases, J shed 4 bases, and the junction held 3 bases outside the gene matches. Germline lookup yields CDR1 MNHNS and CDR2 SASEGT. The CDR3 protein is CASSGRQGTGELFF. The CDR3 coding sequence is TGTGCCAGCAGTGGTCGACAGGGCACCGGGGAGCTGTTTTTT.

The chain recombines TRBV12-5 with TRBJ1-1; unclear D gene. Germline V gene sequence: CDR1 LGHNT, CDR2 FRNRAP. This CDR3 has 12 residues. The germline V and J ends were trimmed by 5 bases and 0 bases, with 4 bases remaining between them. CDR3 coding DNA: TGTGCTAGTGGTCTATTGAACACTGAAGCTTTCTTT. This gives the protein CASGLLNTEAFF. Variable domain in full (rest from reference TRBV12-5 and TRBJ1-1): DARVTQTPRHKVTEMGQEVTMRCQPILGHNTVFWYRQTMMQGLELLAYFRNRAPLDDSGMPKDRFSAEMPDATLATLKIQPSEPRDSAVYFCASGLLNTEAFFGQGTRLTVV.

The V call is TRBV12-5, the J call TRBJ2-7; D is unclear. V was trimmed by 1 base and J by 2 bases, leaving 6 bases between them. Germline values: CDR1 LGHNT, CDR2 FRNRAP. There are 13 residues in the CDR3. The CDR3 nucleotides read TGTGCTAGTGGTTTGGGAGTCCCCTACGAGCAGTACTTC. Translating it yields CASGLGVPYEQYF.

In this sample, this clonotype turned up a few times. This sequence joins TRBV30 and TRBJ2-7; a weak D match, TRBD1 (6 bases). The germline V and J ends were trimmed by 0 bases and 6 bases, with 15 bases remaining between them. Germline V CDR1 and CDR2: GTSNPN, SVGIG (reference sequence). CDR3 size: 14 residues. CDR3 amino acids: CAWSVPRGLIEQYF. CDR3 sequence (DNA): TGTGCCTGGAGTGTCCCCAGGGGATTGATCGAGCAGTACTTC.